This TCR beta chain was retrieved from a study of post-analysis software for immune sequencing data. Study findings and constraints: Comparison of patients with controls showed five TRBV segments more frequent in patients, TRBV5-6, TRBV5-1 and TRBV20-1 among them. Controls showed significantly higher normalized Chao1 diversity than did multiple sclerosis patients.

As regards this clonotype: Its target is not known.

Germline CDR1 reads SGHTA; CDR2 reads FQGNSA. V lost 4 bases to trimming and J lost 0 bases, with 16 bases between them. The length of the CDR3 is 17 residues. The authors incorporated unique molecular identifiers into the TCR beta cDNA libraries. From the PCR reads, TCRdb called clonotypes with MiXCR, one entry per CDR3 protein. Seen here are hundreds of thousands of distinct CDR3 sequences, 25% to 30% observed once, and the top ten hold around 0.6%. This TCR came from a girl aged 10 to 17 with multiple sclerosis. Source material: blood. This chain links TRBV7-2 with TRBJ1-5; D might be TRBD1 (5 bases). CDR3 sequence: CASSSRLGGYSNQPQHF. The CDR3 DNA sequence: TGTGCCAGCAGCTCTCGACTCGGGGGTTATAGCAATCAGCCCCAGCATTTT. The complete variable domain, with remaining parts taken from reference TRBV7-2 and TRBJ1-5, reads GAGVSQSPSNKVTEKGKDVELRCDPISGHTALYWYRQSLGQGLEFLIYFQGNSAPDKSGLPSDRFSAERTGGSVSTLTIQRTQQEDSAVYLCASSSRLGGYSNQPQHFGDGTRLSIL.